This T cell receptor beta chain was recorded in a study of beta chain features in type 1 diabetes. General observations from the study: Sequencing the cDNA could make cells with high TCR expression show up more than they should. Type 1 diabetes patients had TCRB CDR3s that were shorter (moderately but significantly so) in all four CD4+ subsets.

The isolated RNA, all of it, was reverse transcribed, so expressed TCRB transcripts were what got sequenced. Libraries were prepared by immunoSEQ multiplex PCR; TCRdb keeps only in-frame clonotypes and omits some of them. The table lists 250,000 or so clones, about 14% of them singletons. Turning to this clone: No antigen is known for it.

Markers CD45RO/CCR7/CD25/CD127/CD95/CD27 served to sort CD4+ naive, central memory, regulatory and stem cell-like memory cells. The CDR3 is 13 residues long. With 5 bases removed from V and 5 bases from J, the gap between germline ends came to 12 bases. Looked up from germline, CDR1 is SGHAT and CDR2 is FQNNGV. V gene TRBV11-2 combines with J gene TRBJ1-1; D ambiguous. The sequence came from a man in his thirties or forties with type 1 diabetes. Sequences were obtained from naive CD4+ T cells from blood. The chain's CDR3 is CASSVQEDTEAFF. For the CDR3, the DNA is TGTGCCAGCAGCGTCCAAGAGGATACTGAAGCTTTCTTT.